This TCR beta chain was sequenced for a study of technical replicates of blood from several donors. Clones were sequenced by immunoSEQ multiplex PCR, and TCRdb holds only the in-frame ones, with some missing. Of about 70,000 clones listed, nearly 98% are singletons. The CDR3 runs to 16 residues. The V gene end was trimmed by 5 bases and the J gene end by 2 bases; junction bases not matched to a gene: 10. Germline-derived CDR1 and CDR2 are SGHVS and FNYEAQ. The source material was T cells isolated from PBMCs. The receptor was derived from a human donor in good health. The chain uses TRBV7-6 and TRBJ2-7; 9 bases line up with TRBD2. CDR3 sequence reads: CASSLGGSGGTYEQYF. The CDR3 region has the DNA TGTGCCAGCAGCCTAGGGGGTAGCGGGGGTACCTACGAGCAGTACTTC.